This TCR beta chain was captured by sequencing in a study of blood T cell repertoires in COVID-19. Libraries were prepared by immunoSEQ multiplex PCR; TCRdb keeps only in-frame clonotypes and omits some of them. The sample records about 250,000 clones, 85% to 90% being singletons. This CDR3 region has 16 residues. The germline V gene has CDR1 LGHNA and CDR2 YSLEER. With 0 bases removed from V and 0 bases from J, the gap between germline ends came to 9 bases. The receptor was isolated from a man aged 35-49 years who had recovered from COVID-19. What was sequenced was PBMCs or T cells enriched from blood (not recorded which). The chain carries TRBV4-3 and TRBJ1-3, with unresolved D. In DNA, the CDR3 is TGCGCCAGCAGCCAAGATAGAGGCATCTCTGGAAACACCATATATTTT. Translation gives CASSQDRGISGNTIYF.